This T cell receptor beta chain was documented in a study of Graves' ophthalmopathy and Graves' hyperthyroidism. Study-wide results and caveats: Blood samples also showed most expanded thyroid clonotypes exceeding 0.001 frequency.

CDR1 and CDR2 from the germline V gene are LNHDA and SQIVND (reference sequence). J gave up 3 bases and V 4 bases, and 10 bases lay outside the gene matches. This CDR3 has 16 amino acids. Transcripts of RNA were the source for amplifying TCR beta CDR3 regions. Scientists carried out first-round RT-PCR using HTBI primers and then a second-round multiplex PCR. TCRdb analysed the multiplex PCR reads with MiXCR anew, one entry per CDR3 protein. The sample gives roughly 380,000 distinct CDR3 sequences, just over 15% of which show up once; about 7% is in the top ten. This clonotype was picked up many times. The antigen remains undetermined. Participants with hyperthyroidism, aged 18 to 65, were newly diagnosed with under 2 months' duration. Patients were diagnosed from clinical symptoms, serum thyroxine, TRAb, thyroid ultrasound and orbital computed tomography.

This chain links TRBV19 with TRBJ2-5, with 8 nucleotides matching TRBD2. The specimen sequenced was peripheral blood. The sequence was collected from a woman younger than 30 with stable Graves' hyperthyroidism. This CDR3 reads CASSNPGTSLEETQYF. As DNA, the CDR3 is TGTGCCAGTAGTAACCCCGGGACTAGTCTTGAAGAGACCCAGTACTTC.